This T cell receptor beta chain was recovered during a study of graft-versus-host responses after intestinal transplantation. Study details: Recipients obtained multivisceral, liver-intestinal, or isolated intestinal transplants. The whole recipient group had anti-thymocyte globulin induction followed by tacrolimus and steroids for two to four years.

Study-level points and caveats: GvH clones detected in recipient marrow included some appearing first in ileum or blood.

V was pared by 6 bases and J by 1 base, with 4 bases of the junction left unmatched. CDR1 is KGHSH and CDR2 is LQKENI in the germline V gene. CDR3 length equals 15 residues. Produced via immunoSEQ multiplex PCR; TCRdb's table is partial and in-frame only. The sample carries about 88,000 clones, approximately 90% recorded once. A remark on this clone: Its antigen is as yet unknown.

The chain carries TRBV18 and TRBJ2-2, with 8 bases identical to TRBD1. This clonotype was obtained from a human donor who was the organ donor for an intestinal transplant. The sample consisted of unstimulated CD4+ T cells sorted from spleen or lymph node cells, taken before transplant. The CDR3 region is CASSSGQGNTGELFF. CDR3 bases: TGTGCCAGCTCTTCCGGACAGGGGAACACCGGGGAGCTGTTTTTT. Full variable domain (remainder filled in from reference TRBV18 and TRBJ2-2): NAGVMQNPRHLVRRRGQEARLRCSPMKGHSHVYWYRQLPEEGLKFMVYLQKENIIDESGMPKERFSAEFPKEGPSILRIQQVVRGDSAAYFCASSSGQGNTGELFFGEGSRLTVL.